The 18 T cell receptor beta chains reported below all come from one sample, sequenced in a study of T cells in Graves' hyperthyroidism and ophthalmopathy. Regions amplified from RNA transcripts were the TCR beta CDR3 regions. Carried out on the TCR CDR3, a first-round RT-PCR used the HTBI primer set. Via MiXCR, TCRdb re-called the multiplex PCR reads, giving one row per CDR3 protein. The sample lists roughly 720,000 distinct CDR3 sequences, 17% occurring once. Sequencing was performed on blood. The receptors derive from a man aged 50 to 59 with Graves' hyperthyroidism.

The chain combines TRBV4-1 with TRBJ2-7; D may be TRBD1 (5 bases). Trimming removed 6 bases at V and 4 bases at J, with 19 bases between. In germline, CDR1 is MGHRA, CDR2 YSYEKL. CDR3 size: 15 residues. CDR3 in DNA: TGCGCCAGCAGGGTAATAGGGGCGTCGAGTTACGAGCAGTACTTC. The encoded protein is CASRVIGASSYEQYF.

V usage is TRBV29-1 and J usage is TRBJ2-1, with 10 bases aligning to TRBD2. There are 14 residues in the CDR3. Germline trimming cut 6 bases from V and 5 bases from J; bases unmatched to any gene: 7. Germline V gene data show CDR1 as SQVTM and CDR2 as ANQGSEA. The CDR3 nucleotides are TGCAGCGTAGAGAAGCGGGAGGGCCACAATGAGCAGTTCTTC. Its protein product is CSVEKREGHNEQFF.

This clonotype has a handful of counts. The rearrangement links TRBV5-1 to TRBJ1-2, with no clear D. Trimming stripped 0 bases from V and 2 bases from J, with 8 bases between. Germline values: CDR1 SGHRS, CDR2 YFSETQ. The CDR3 runs 14 residues. CDR3 region: CASSLAFRNYGYTF. As DNA, the CDR3 is TGCGCCAGCAGCTTGGCTTTCCGGAACTATGGCTACACCTTC.

This clonotype was counted at least ten times. The V gene is TRBV6-1, the J gene TRBJ2-7, with 10 bases aligning to TRBD1. From germline, CDR1 is MNHNS and CDR2 SASEGT. J was trimmed by 3 bases and V by 7 bases; bases with no gene match: 3. The CDR3 has 13 amino acids. This CDR3 reads CASIWDRGYEQYF. In nucleotides, the CDR3 is TGTGCCAGCATTTGGGACAGGGGCTACGAGCAGTACTTC.

This clonotype was counted only a few times. V gene TRBV7-2 combines with J gene TRBJ1-2, with D unclear. The CDR3 consists of 13 residues. Germline CDR1 reads SGHTA; CDR2 reads FQGNSA. Trimming removed 3 bases from V and 8 bases from J, with 13 bases in between. CDR3 sequence reads: CASSFDPSRGYTF. As DNA, the CDR3 is TGTGCCAGCAGCTTCGATCCCAGTAGGGGCTACACCTTC.

This clonotype was counted a single time. This chain uses TRBV7-2 with TRBJ2-5, with 16 nucleotides matching TRBD2. The CDR3 loop spans 16 amino acids. The V gene end was trimmed by 5 bases and the J gene end by 5 bases; junction bases not matched to a gene: 5. In germline, CDR1 is SGHTA, CDR2 FQGNSA. This CDR3 reads CASSPGGLAGGETQYF. The DNA of the CDR3 is TGTGCCAGCAGCCCGGGGGGACTAGCGGGAGGGGAGACCCAGTACTTC.

The V and J genes are TRBV12-3 or TRBV12-4 and TRBJ2-7; 11 nucleotides match TRBD2. CDR3 length: 16 residues. V trimming: 6 bases; J trimming: 3 bases; junction bases outside the gene matches: 10. CDR3 region: CASSPGLAVFRYEQYF. CDR3 bases: TGTGCCAGCAGCCCGGGACTAGCGGTCTTCCGCTACGAGCAGTACTTC.

CDR3 in DNA: TGCGCCAGCAGCTTTGGTTCGGCCTCTGGAAACACCATATATTTT. Translating it yields CASSFGSASGNTIYF. V and J are TRBV5-1 and TRBJ1-3; D is ambiguous. The V end was cut by 2 bases, the J end by 0 bases, with 9 bases between. Germline CDR1 is SGHRS and CDR2 is YFSETQ. This CDR3 spans 15 amino acids.

This clonotype showed up just a few times. The chain links TRBV14 to TRBJ2-1, with D perhaps TRBD1 (6 bases). Trimming cost V 1 base and J 7 bases, with 11 bases left between them. Germline CDR1 SGHDN, CDR2 FVKESK. The CDR3 extends over 14 amino acids. The CDR3 spells CASSQVTGRNEQFF. The CDR3 DNA is TGTGCCAGCAGCCAAGTAACAGGGCGAAATGAGCAGTTCTTC.

This clonotype was detected ten times or more. The J gene is TRBJ1-2, the V gene TRBV28; TRBD1 is a possible D gene (5 bases). Trimming took off 3 bases at V and 1 base at J, with 9 bases between the two ends. There are 14 residues in the CDR3. Per germline, CDR1 MDHEN and CDR2 SYDVKM. The CDR3 loop is CASSFNRINYGYTF. CDR3 bases: TGTGCCAGCAGTTTTAACAGGATTAACTATGGCTACACCTTC.

This clonotype appeared a few times. The chain combines TRBV18 with TRBJ1-1; the D gene is possibly TRBD1 (6 bases). Germline-derived CDR1 and CDR2 are KGHSH and LQKENI. Trimming removed 3 bases from V and 2 bases from J, with 10 bases in between. The CDR3 loop spans 14 amino acids. CDR3 sequence: CASSPTRGNTEAFF. The CDR3 DNA sequence: TGTGCCAGCTCACCTACCAGGGGCAACACTGAAGCTTTCTTT.

In its sample, this clonotype was seen many times. The rearrangement uses TRBV28 and TRBJ2-3, with TRBD1 matching over 7 bases. Germline CDR1 and CDR2: MDHEN and SYDVKM. This CDR3 is built from 17 residues. The V segment lost 3 bases and the J segment 1 base; nucleotides outside the gene matches: 10. This CDR3 is CASSFRPGGHGTDTQYF. DNA of the CDR3: TGTGCCAGCAGTTTTAGGCCAGGGGGTCATGGCACAGATACGCAGTATTTT.

This clonotype has ten or more counts. V and J are TRBV2 and TRBJ1-1; the D gene is possibly TRBD1 (6 bases). The CDR3 is 12 amino acids. Per germline, CDR1 SNHLY and CDR2 FYNNEI. V was clipped by 10 bases and J by 3 bases, with 12 bases between them. The DNA for the CDR3 is TGTGCCACCACACAGGGTTACACTGAAGCTTTCTTT. Translation: CATTQGYTEAFF.

This clonotype has a handful of counts. This chain uses TRBV19 with TRBJ1-1, with D hard to call. Trimming pared 5 bases from V and 9 bases from J, leaving 22 bases between. CDR1 and CDR2 from the germline V gene are LNHDA and SQIVND (reference sequence). This CDR3 is 15 amino acids long. The CDR3 sequence: CASSPNLQHSRQAFF. The CDR3 DNA reads TGTGCCAGTAGTCCAAACCTCCAACACTCACGACAAGCTTTCTTT.

Many counts were recorded for this clonotype. The V gene is TRBV6-2 or TRBV6-3, the J gene TRBJ2-1, with 14 bases matching TRBD2. CDR3 length: 14 amino acids. CDR1 and CDR2 from the germline V gene are MNHEY and SVGEGT. V trimming: 9 bases; J trimming: 6 bases; junction bases outside the gene matches: 4. The CDR3 region has the DNA TGTGCCAGTAACGGACTAGCGGGAGGCAATGAGCAGTTCTTC. It encodes CASNGLAGGNEQFF.

This clonotype was detected many times. The chain is built from TRBV2 and TRBJ2-5, with 7 bases aligning to TRBD2. Germline V gene data show CDR1 as SNHLY and CDR2 as FYNNEI. The CDR3 has 11 residues. J gave up 5 bases and V 6 bases, and 0 bases lay outside the gene matches. The CDR3: CASRAGETQYF. The CDR3 DNA reads TGTGCCAGCAGAGCGGGGGAGACCCAGTACTTC.

This chain connects TRBV6-2 or TRBV6-3 to TRBJ1-5; no clear D. In germline, CDR1 is MNHEY, CDR2 SVGEGT. Trimming took off 6 bases at V and 7 bases at J, with 16 bases between the two ends. This CDR3 has 14 amino acids. CDR3 region: CASRKIDGGQPQHF. CDR3 DNA sequence: TGTGCCAGCAGAAAGATAGACGGTGGACAGCCCCAGCATTTT.

On this clonotype itself: One base away lies a much larger clone, so this may be a sequencing read error. The chain recombines TRBV28 with TRBJ2-7, with 9 bases lining up with TRBD2. In germline, CDR1 is MDHEN, CDR2 SYDVKM. This CDR3 spans 15 amino acids. The chain's CDR3 is CAGSSLAGAPGGQYF. In DNA, the CDR3 is TGTGCCGGCAGTTCCTTAGCGGGAGCCCCAGGGGGGCAGTACTTC.